This TCR beta chain was retrieved from a study of pediatric ulcerative colitis. The V gene's germline CDR1 is SGHDT and CDR2 YYEEEE. This CDR3 comprises 13 residues. V lost 7 bases and J lost 0, with 8 bases in between. The assay was immunoSEQ multiplex PCR, and TCRdb's table has in-frame clones only and misses some. The sample shows about 36,000 clones, around four fifths of them seen only once. The gene calls are TRBV5-6 and TRBJ1-3; no clear D. Sequences were obtained from blood. This receptor was taken from a girl aged 10 to 17 with moderate ulcerative colitis. In DNA, the CDR3 is TGTGCCAGCGGCAGGAGCTCTGGAAACACCATATATTTT. It yields the protein CASGRSSGNTIYF.